Below, one TCR beta chain is given with its context. Its antigen is unidentified. This sample was taken from a study of T cells after yellow fever vaccination. This CDR3 comprises 16 residues. The V gene lost 8 bases and the J gene lost 2 bases, with 20 bases spanning the gap. CDR1 is SNHLY, CDR2 FYNNEI, per germline. Each CDR3 protein is one row after TCRdb ran MiXCR on the 5' RACE reads. This sample yields approximately 330,000 distinct CDR3 sequences, of which roughly 4.3% are seen a single time; approximately 25% belongs to the top ten. Findings of the study overall: Some clonotypes were seen in both the CD4 and the CD8 compartments. These made up a small share and likely arose from convergent recombination.

The sequence was collected from a man between 18 and 35 years old who received the YFV17D yellow fever vaccine. This chain joins TRBV2 and TRBJ2-3; D possibly corresponds to TRBD1 (5 bases). The sample here was PBMCs, taken 5 days after the yellow fever booster vaccination. The CDR3 is CASLGKEQALTDTQYF. The CDR3 DNA reads as TGTGCCAGCCTTGGAAAAGAACAGGCCCTCACAGATACGCAGTATTTT.